This TCR beta chain was profiled in a study of shared clonotypes between healthy human individuals. Whole-study results and caveats: It was the non-shared clonotypes that had lower generation probabilities than clonotypes shared by all four donors.

The germline CDR1 and CDR2 sequences are GTSNPN and SVGIG (reference sequence). The CDR3 runs 13 residues. Trimming left V 5 bases short and J 7 bases short, with 14 bases between. Worth noting for this clone: The antigen is undetermined.

All donors were Caucasian adults living in Nashville, Tennessee. Assay execution took place at the deep level. This table comes from immunoSEQ multiplex PCR, and its TCRdb copy is limited to in-frame clones, with some not included. The profile covers some 2 million clones, with 95% appearing a single time and 0.1% to 0.15% taken by the ten largest. This rearrangement joins TRBV30 to TRBJ2-2; the D gene is possibly TRBD2 (5 bases). The specimen was naive CD4+ T cells sorted from blood. Subset: CD45RA+ positively selected. The sequence derives from a man younger than 35 in good health. Here the CDR3 reads CAWGRGDFGELFF. The CDR3 DNA sequence: TGTGCCTGGGGCCGGGGAGATTTCGGGGAGCTGTTTTTT.